This TCR beta chain emerged from a study of spatial heterogeneity in lung cancer. The wider study: Alpha-chain detections were consistently fewer than beta-chain detections among the sequences.

In TCRdb, the 5' RACE reads were re-called with MiXCR into one record per CDR3 protein. The sample has 60,000 to 80,000 distinct CDR3 sequences; approximately 12% are singletons. This clonotype has more than one count but fewer than ten. CDR1 SGHTA and CDR2 FQGNSA come from the germline V gene. The V gene lost 0 bases and the J gene lost 5 bases, with 9 bases spanning the gap. The CDR3 consists of 14 residues. Time point in this sample: sample taken at primary tumor resection. Unsorted tumor, nontumor lung tissue or cryopreserved PBMC supplied the whole RNA. The TCR comes from a male donor with early-stage non-small cell lung cancer. The rearrangement uses TRBV7-2 and TRBJ2-3; D is perhaps TRBD2 (6 bases). This material consisted of PBMCs, taken at surgery. This CDR3 is CASSLATRGDTQYF. The CDR3 nucleotides are TGTGCCAGCAGCTTAGCGACTAGGGGAGATACGCAGTATTTT. The variable domain in full, completed from reference TRBV7-2 and TRBJ2-3, reads GAGVSQSPSNKVTEKGKDVELRCDPISGHTALYWYRQSLGQGLEFLIYFQGNSAPDKSGLPSDRFSAERTGGSVSTLTIQRTQQEDSAVYLCASSLATRGDTQYFGPGTRLTVL.